This T cell receptor beta chain was obtained from a study of response to subunit inactivated influenza vaccine (dated by TCRdb to 2017 to 2018). Regarding the study in general: Deep quantitative profiling of the T cell receptor repertoire was used in the study to follow responses to a trivalent subunit inactivated influenza vaccine. Broader findings and caveats from the paper: According to the authors, only a limited number of new T cells may be recruited by each seasonal influenza vaccination.

The CDR3 goes from the cysteine to the phenylalanine over 16 residues. Only the CDR3 portion is preserved as DNA: 48 bases, with reading frame beginning at the first base. Taken from the germline V gene, the CDR1 and CDR2 loops are SGHAT and FQNNGV. Trimming takes 1 base from V and 0 bases from J, and the germline ends sit 12 bases apart. This clonotype was found a few times. There is no known antigen for this receptor. Base-call qualities are not available, and no considerably larger clone is one nucleotide away. The library was made by RT-PCR. The data were produced on an Illumina HiSeq 2500. Using fastp at Q25 and MiXCR, TCRdb reprocessed the public reads and kept productive beta chains. Rows matching on CDR3 protein sequence are summarized as one entry with the most common DNA and genes. Here the sample has some 500,000 distinct CDR3 sequences; approximately 24% occur a single time. The ten largest clonotypes hold 1.9% of the sample.

This clonotype was sampled from a man aged 45-60 years who received an inactivated influenza vaccine. Donor details come from another sample of the same person, matched by shared clones. The specimen was CD4+ T cells sorted from PBMCs, collected around 5 days after vaccination. The chain is assembled from TRBV11-2 and TRBJ1-1; perhaps TRBD1 is the D gene, with 5 bases matching. The CDR3 sequence is CASSLVMGQVNTEAFF. The nucleotides are TGTGCCAGCAGCTTAGTTATGGGGCAGGTGAACACTGAAGCTTTCTTT.